A selection of T cell receptor beta chains follows, all from one sample in a study of regulatory T cells in long-lasting Graves disease. TCRdb used MiXCR to reprocess the multiplex PCR reads, holding one entry per CDR3 protein. Among hundreds of thousands of distinct CDR3 sequences listed, 18% were seen once. This specimen was peripheral blood mononuclear cells (PBMCs), taken at new diagnosis, from a patient treated with antithyroid drugs. These receptors originate from a female donor with Graves disease. Each CDR3 is given with its conserved first and last residue. Some rows mark clone size as missing; the rest say once, few, many or name a class of expanded clone.

>many|TRBV12-3/TRBV12-4|14|TRBJ2-5
CASSARRRGGTQYF
>many|TRBV3-1|14|TRBJ1-5
CASSGQGLGQPQHF
>-|TRBV19|15|TRBJ2-5
CASSIRREIKETQYF
>many|TRBV3-1|13|TRBJ2-5
CASSQGHQETQYF
>many|TRBV3-1|18|TRBJ2-2
CASSFPLRGRRSTGELFF
>-|TRBV4-1|15|TRBJ2-1
CASSQAGGNYNEQFF
>many|TRBV12-3/TRBV12-4|17|TRBJ2-7
CASSLGYRGLLSYEQYF
>few|TRBV4-1|11|TRBJ2-3
CASSQGGGVHF
>-|TRBV27|16|TRBJ2-5
CASSSLNPQGRETQYF
>many|TRBV19|16|TRBJ2-7
CASSMLLDPGWYEQYF
>many|TRBV6-1|12|TRBJ1-1
CASSLLFGKAFF
>few|TRBV29-1|12|TRBJ1-3
CSARSIGNTIYF
>many|TRBV7-3|10|TRBJ1-3
CASSGTGTQF
>many|TRBV30|14|TRBJ1-2
CAWSSGTGNYGYTF
>many|TRBV6-5|15|TRBJ1-6
CASSYSGTGHSPLHF
>many|TRBV18|18|TRBJ2-1
CASSLVRIAGVTGNEQFF
>once|TRBV2|17|TRBJ2-5
CASAETGTGARGETQYF
>-|TRBV11-3|14|TRBJ2-7
CASSSERGSYEQYF
>many|TRBV6-1|14|TRBJ1-1
CASNEGEGGAEAFF